This T cell receptor beta chain was documented in a study of PD-1 blockade in classical Hodgkin lymphoma (dated by TCRdb to about 2020). Describing the broader study: A peripheral blood immune signature of response to PD-1 blockade in classical Hodgkin lymphoma was defined using TCR beta sequencing and CyTOF.

Interpreted using the paper, the time point label stands for: newly diagnosed, previously untreated cHL patient sample. As a comparison group for the relapsed/refractory trial patients, PBMCs from patients with newly diagnosed, previously untreated classical Hodgkin lymphoma were sequenced. Peripheral blood was collected in 8 mL Vacutainer Cell Preparation Tubes, from which PBMCs were isolated by centrifugation and then cryopreserved. Paper-wide results and their limitations: The study was limited to a single clinical trial cohort, and causes of repertoire differences, possibly disease activity or prior therapy, remained undefined. Baseline TCR diversity was reported as lower in newly diagnosed patients than in healthy donors, and lower still in relapsed/refractory patients.

The Qiagen DNeasy kit was used to extract genomic DNA from unsorted PBMCs and from the negatively selected CD4+ and CD8+ fractions. TCR beta CDR3 regions were amplified by immunoSEQ multiplex PCR using primers annealing to V and J segments. Amplification bias was minimized using a synthetic immune receptor repertoire, and residual bias was removed computationally after sequencing. Per the authors' processing: Custom Python scripts were used to quantify repertoire diversity as the Shannon entropy index. Unsorted, CD4+ and CD8+ repertoires were examined separately, except in combined analyses, for which CD4+ and CD8+ sequences were merged in silico. TCRdb holds this immuneACCESS table with in-frame rearrangements only. Some clones are missing; in checked studies, unresolved V genes explain under half, and the rest has no known cause. V and J calls and clone size are copied from that table; D and trimming were computed from the DNA. For this sample there are approximately 35,000 clones; 90% to 95% appear just once. Of the sample, roughly 2% is held by the ten largest clones.

Including the terminal cysteine and phenylalanine, the CDR3 comprises 14 residues. Solely the CDR3 DNA is kept, with 42 bases framed from the first base. CDR1 and CDR2, looked up from the germline V gene, are MDHEN and SYDVKM. For this clone: Which antigen it targets is not known. No base qualities exist here, and no much larger clone lies one base off it.

Sequenced input: peripheral blood mononuclear cells (PBMCs). The chain couples TRBV28 to TRBJ2-6; possibly the D gene is TRBD2, per 5 matching bases. This TCR was sampled from a human donor with classical Hodgkin lymphoma. CDR3 sequence: CASARGSGANVLTF. In nucleotides, the sequence is TGTGCAAGCGCCCGGGGCTCTGGGGCCAACGTCCTGACTTTC. The CDR3, completed at both ends by the reference TRBV28 and TRBJ2-6 genes, gives the full variable domain DVKVTQSSRYLVKRTGEKVFLECVQDMDHENMFWYRQDPGLGLRLIYFSYDVKMKEKGDIPEGYSVSREKKERFSLILESASTNQTSMYLCASARGSGANVLTFGAGSRLTVL.